Each of the 21 T cell receptor beta chains below was sequenced from the same sample in a study of CXCR3-negative and CXCR3-positive naive CD8 T cells. Overall study results and limits: Naive cells positive for CXCR3 carried more hydrophobic TRB CDR3s than CXCR3-negative ones.

The TRB cDNA libraries were prepared by 5' RACE with UMI labels. TCRdb re-analyzed the 5' RACE reads; it lists each CDR3 protein once, without DNA. The table gives around 130,000 distinct CDR3 sequences; the top ten clones make up 0.59% of it. No antigens are known for them. Specimen: naive CXCR3+ CD8+ T cells from blood. Subset specified: CD45RO-CCR7+CD27+CD95- naive CD8+ T cells expressing CXCR3 (TNR3+). These receptors came from a human donor in good health. Some clones in this sample may be carry-over from other donors' samples.

The J gene is TRBJ1-1, the V gene TRBV7-6. The V gene's germline CDR1 is SGHVS and CDR2 FNYEAQ. This CDR3 is 15 amino acids long. The CDR3 sequence: CASSPEEGMNTEAFF.

The chain has TRBV2 and TRBJ2-7; TCRdb's D call of TRBD2 is untestable without DNA. The CDR3 length is 14 residues. Germline V gene data show CDR1 as SNHLY and CDR2 as FYNNEI. CDR3 sequence: CASSGSGAFYEQYF.

The rearrangement uses TRBV12-3 or TRBV12-4 and TRBJ1-1. This CDR3 contains 12 residues. The CDR3 region is CASKDRYTEAFF.

The CDR3 loop reads CASSLAFRFDEQFF. The V gene is TRBV5-5, the J gene TRBJ2-1. CDR1 and CDR2 (germline): SGHKS, YYEKEE (reference sequence). The CDR3 has 14 residues.

The CDR3 here is CATSLGSGANVLTF. V gene TRBV15 combines with J gene TRBJ2-6. CDR3 size: 14 residues. The germline V gene encodes CDR1 LNHNV and CDR2 YYDKDF (reference sequence).

The chain links TRBV12-3 or TRBV12-4 to TRBJ1-1. The CDR3 extends over 12 amino acids. CDR3 residues: CASQIGNTEAFF.

The chain couples TRBV20-1 to TRBJ2-7. Germline CDR1 and CDR2: DFQATT and SNEGSKA (reference sequence). The CDR3 sequence is 14 residues long. The CDR3 region is CSAQPETSDYEQYF.

J is TRBJ1-5 and V is TRBV20-1. Germline values: CDR1 DFQATT, CDR2 SNEGSKA (reference sequence). The CDR3 totals 16 residues. CDR3 in amino acids: CSARESRLNSNQPQHF.

The rearrangement joins TRBV10-3 to TRBJ2-1; without DNA, the TCRdb call of TRBD2 cannot be checked. The CDR3 runs to 17 residues. The germline V gene has CDR1 ENHRY and CDR2 SYGVKD. The CDR3 here is CAISESWAGVGYNEQFF.

V is TRBV27 and J is TRBJ1-2; TCRdb returns TRBD1, unconfirmable since there is no DNA. The CDR3 extends over 15 amino acids. CDR1 is MNHEY and CDR2 is SMNVEV in the germline V gene (reference sequence). The CDR3 is CASSYGHGGGYGYTF.

This sequence joins TRBV28 and TRBJ2-1; TCRdb designates TRBD2, a call that cannot be tested without DNA. CDR3 length equals 17 residues. Germline-derived CDR1 and CDR2 are MDHEN and SYDVKM. CDR3 region: CATSFTTGTSAFNEQFF.

The chain employs TRBV24-1 and TRBJ2-2; TCRdb proposes TRBD1, but this gene call is untestable without DNA. Germline V gives CDR1 KGHDR, CDR2 SFDVKD. The CDR3 has 16 residues. CDR3 sequence: CATSDPTGANTGELFF.

The gene calls are TRBV10-3 and TRBJ2-6. CDR1 is ENHRY, CDR2 SYGVKD, per germline. This CDR3 is 15 amino acids long. This CDR3 reads CAISGTELGANVLTF.

J is TRBJ2-7 and V is TRBV2. The germline V gene has CDR1 SNHLY and CDR2 FYNNEI. The CDR3 extends over 11 amino acids. CDR3 region: CASSAGYEQYF. Based on the CDR3 plus reference TRBV2 and TRBJ2-7, the full variable domain is EPEVTQTPSHQVTQMGQEVILRCVPISNHLYFYWYRQILGQKVEFLVSFYNNEISEKSEIFDDQFSVERPDGSNFTLKIRSTKLEDSAMYFCASSAGYEQYFGPGTRLTVT.

This rearrangement joins TRBV21-1 to TRBJ2-4. TRBV21-1 is listed as a pseudogene. The CDR3 extends over 14 amino acids. CDR3 sequence reads: CASSPRFGRKAQYF.

The V call is TRBV14, the J call TRBJ1-2; the TRBD1 assignment by TCRdb is unverifiable without DNA. The CDR3 totals 14 residues. Germline assignment: CDR1 SGHDN and CDR2 FVKESK. The CDR3 reads CASSQGTGDHGYTF.

This chain joins TRBV28 and TRBJ2-5; TCRdb's D call of TRBD1 is untestable without DNA. Germline V gene sequence: CDR1 MDHEN, CDR2 SYDVKM. The CDR3 is 13 residues long. The CDR3 is CASRPQGEETQYF.

This chain links TRBV12-3 or TRBV12-4 with TRBJ2-1; TCRdb proposes TRBD1, but this gene call is untestable without DNA. CDR3 length equals 15 residues. CDR3 sequence reads: CASRTGTGYYNEQFF.

The V and J genes are TRBV14 and TRBJ2-7. Germline V gives CDR1 SGHDN, CDR2 FVKESK. There are 14 residues in the CDR3. CDR3 sequence reads: CASSQDSAYYEQYF.

The chain is built from TRBV6-6 and TRBJ1-5; TCRdb reports TRBD1, a call that lacks DNA to check it against. Germline CDR1 is MNHNY and CDR2 is SVGAGI (reference sequence). The CDR3 sequence is 13 residues long. The CDR3 region is CATAGIPHQPQHF.

The chain carries TRBV4-3 and TRBJ2-7. The CDR3 contains 15 residues. The germline V gene encodes CDR1 LGHNA and CDR2 YSLEER. The CDR3: CASSQDNRGLYEQYF.